Listed here are 8 T cell receptor beta chains from one sample, sequenced in a study of T cell responses to AZD1222 COVID-19 vaccine. Clones were sequenced by immunoSEQ multiplex PCR, and TCRdb holds only the in-frame ones, with some missing. The repertoire holds over 150,000 clones, with around nine tenths as singletons. Specimen: peripheral blood, collected 28 days after the second AZD1222 dose. These receptors were collected from an adult who received the AZD1222 COVID-19 vaccine.

V is TRBV9 and J is TRBJ2-5, with D perhaps TRBD1 (5 bases). This CDR3 region has 14 residues. V gave up 0 bases and J gave up 3 bases, with 9 bases separating them. Looked up from germline, CDR1 is SGDLS and CDR2 is YYNGEE. The CDR3 here is CASSVDRTEETQYF. The CDR3 DNA reads TGTGCCAGCAGCGTAGACAGGACGGAAGAGACCCAGTACTTC.

The chain joins TRBV7-3 to TRBJ2-1, with 7 nucleotides matching TRBD1. The CDR3 is 16 residues long. Per germline, CDR1 SGHTA and CDR2 FQGTGA. Unmatched junction bases numbered 9, after V lost 3 bases and J lost 4 bases. The CDR3: CASSFDPGGSYNEQFF. Here the CDR3 DNA reads TGTGCCAGCAGCTTCGATCCAGGGGGATCATACAATGAGCAGTTCTTC. Complete variable domain (other parts from reference TRBV7-3 and TRBJ2-1): GAGVSQTPSNKVTEKGKYVELRCDPISGHTALYWYRQSLGQGPEFLIYFQGTGAADDSGLPNDRFFAVRPEGSVSTLKIQRTERGDSAVYLCASSFDPGGSYNEQFFGPGTRLTVL.

This chain links TRBV28 with TRBJ2-2; the D is unclear. This CDR3 spans 12 amino acids. The germline gives CDR1 MDHEN, CDR2 SYDVKM. Between the trimmed V and J ends, which lost 5 bases and 4 bases, there was a span of 5 bases. This CDR3 reads CASSLVTGELFF. CDR3 DNA: TGTGCCAGCAGTCTCGTCACCGGGGAGCTGTTTTTT.

The gene calls are TRBV3-1 (or the pseudogene TRBV3-2) and TRBJ2-2; weak D call: TRBD1 (5 bases). The CDR3 totals 13 residues. Germline values: CDR1 LGHDT, CDR2 YNNKEL (reference sequence). V lost 8 bases and J lost 3, with 10 bases in between. The chain's CDR3 is CASATGHTGELFF. The CDR3 DNA reads TGTGCCAGCGCAACAGGCCACACCGGGGAGCTGTTTTTT.

V is TRBV9 and J is TRBJ1-1; no clear D gene. This CDR3 region has 13 residues. Germline V gives CDR1 SGDLS, CDR2 YYNGEE. The V end lost 3 bases, the J end lost 1 base, and 7 bases lay between the germline ends. This CDR3 reads CASSAPPNTEAFF. As DNA, the CDR3 is TGTGCCAGCAGCGCACCCCCGAACACTGAAGCTTTCTTT.

This sequence joins TRBV23-1 and TRBJ1-2; D uncertain. TRBV23-1 is classed as an ORF, of uncertain function. Trimming stripped 3 bases from V and 2 bases from J, with 13 bases between. CDR3 length: 15 residues. CDR3 amino acids: CASSHPREPNYGYTF. The CDR3 DNA reads as TGCGCCAGCAGTCACCCCCGGGAACCAAACTATGGCTACACCTTC.

The chain joins TRBV10-1 to TRBJ2-7; 11 bases match TRBD2. The ends lost 3 bases at V and 0 bases at J; junction bases unmatched: 4. Germline-derived CDR1 and CDR2 are WNHNN and SYGVQD (reference sequence). This CDR3 spans 16 amino acids. In DNA, the CDR3 is TGCGCCAGCAGTGATGGACTAGCGGGCCCCTCCTACGAGCAGTACTTC. It specifies CASSDGLAGPSYEQYF.

V is TRBV3-1 (or the pseudogene TRBV3-2) and J is TRBJ2-5, with D maybe TRBD1 (5 bases). Trimming shortened V by 0 bases and J by 5 bases, and 10 bases separated the two germline ends. Germline-derived CDR1 and CDR2 are LGHDT and YNNKEL (reference sequence). CDR3 length: 14 residues. The CDR3 here is CASSQDPGQETQYF. The CDR3 nucleotides read TGTGCCAGCAGCCAAGATCCAGGGCAGGAGACCCAGTACTTC.